This T cell receptor (beta chain) stems from a study of OX40 agonist ivuxolimab in advanced cancers. Context from the whole study: Ivuxolimab, which targeted the costimulatory receptor OX40 (CD134), was an agonistic, fully human IgG2 monoclonal antibody. The paper covers the monotherapy dose-escalation part of the phase I ivuxolimab trial, which included N ≈ 52 patients. A male proportion of roughly 85% and a mean age of approximately 61 years, ranging from roughly 23 to 80, were recorded for the dose-escalation cohort. Prior anti-PD-1, anti-PD-L1 or anti-CTLA-4 therapy was permitted, and checkpoint inhibitors had been received by around 39% of dose-escalation patients. Partial responses occurred in three dose-escalation patients, of whom one had hepatocellular carcinoma and two had cutaneous melanoma. Peripheral TCRbeta sequencing aimed to test whether ivuxolimab altered TCR sequence diversity and caused clonal T-cell expansion. Intravenous ivuxolimab was administered to patients every 2 weeks at six dose levels: 0.01, 0.1, 0.3, 1.5, 3 and 10 mg/kg. Of the approximately 50 dose-escalation patients, hepatocellular carcinoma was present in around 20, melanoma in approximately 15, renal cell carcinoma in 9 and head and neck cancer in 9.

V is cut by 5 bases and J by 8 bases, and the space between the germline ends is 9 bases. According to the germline V gene (reference sequence), CDR1 reads LNHDA and CDR2 reads SQIVND. The CDR3 covers 12 residues, taking in both the cysteine and the phenylalanine. Just the 36-base CDR3 DNA is kept, in frame starting at base 1. Concerning this clone: It lacks a known antigen. Nothing much larger sits one base from this clone, and base qualities are not available.

General conclusions and limits of the study: At doses of 0.1 to 3.0 mg/kg, clonal expansion of both CD4+ and CD8+ blood T cells was observed from baseline to week 6. In partial responders in the 0.1-3.0 mg/kg groups, normalized peripheral clonal expansion was found to be among the lowest, especially among CD8+ T cells. Low levels of normalized T-cell clonal expansion were also seen in some patients who did not respond. The antigen specificity of the clonally expanded peripheral T cells was not determined. After ivuxolimab, expanded clones were on average more numerous among CD8+ T cells than among CD4+ T cells.

Patients with a history of autoimmune disease or receiving systemic immunosuppression were excluded from the trial. Peripheral blood for TCR sequencing was collected from all dose cohorts at baseline, on cycle 4 day 1, and on cycle 7 day 1. The samples were drawn from a first-in-human, open-label, multicenter phase I dose-escalation trial of ivuxolimab. Adults with locally advanced or metastatic melanoma, renal cell carcinoma, hepatocellular carcinoma or head and neck squamous cell carcinoma were enrolled in the trial. Before TCR sequencing, CD4+ T cells and CD8+ T cells from peripheral blood were sorted into separate populations. For sequencing of the TCRbeta CDR3 region, genomic DNA was extracted from the sorted cells. The immunoSEQ Assay was used to sequence the TCRbeta CDR3 regions. This is the immuneACCESS table as TCRdb keeps it, with only in-frame sequences that have V and J called. A part of the clones is gone; compared with another copy, unresolved V genes explain less than half, and the rest is unexplained. Within this sample are about 55,000 clones, with approximately 84% of them counted one time only. The ten most abundant clones make up 1.2% of the sample.

The rearranged segments are TRBV19 and TRBJ1-4; possibly the D gene is TRBD1, per 6 matching bases. The TCR sequence derives from an adult with an advanced solid tumor such as melanoma, head and neck, liver or kidney cancer. The material was CD4+ or CD8+ T cells sorted from blood, obtained in a trial of the OX40 agonist ivuxolimab. The CDR3 amino acid sequence is: CASSLQGEKLFF. The DNA sequence is TGTGCCAGTAGTCTCCAGGGGGAAAAACTGTTTTTT.